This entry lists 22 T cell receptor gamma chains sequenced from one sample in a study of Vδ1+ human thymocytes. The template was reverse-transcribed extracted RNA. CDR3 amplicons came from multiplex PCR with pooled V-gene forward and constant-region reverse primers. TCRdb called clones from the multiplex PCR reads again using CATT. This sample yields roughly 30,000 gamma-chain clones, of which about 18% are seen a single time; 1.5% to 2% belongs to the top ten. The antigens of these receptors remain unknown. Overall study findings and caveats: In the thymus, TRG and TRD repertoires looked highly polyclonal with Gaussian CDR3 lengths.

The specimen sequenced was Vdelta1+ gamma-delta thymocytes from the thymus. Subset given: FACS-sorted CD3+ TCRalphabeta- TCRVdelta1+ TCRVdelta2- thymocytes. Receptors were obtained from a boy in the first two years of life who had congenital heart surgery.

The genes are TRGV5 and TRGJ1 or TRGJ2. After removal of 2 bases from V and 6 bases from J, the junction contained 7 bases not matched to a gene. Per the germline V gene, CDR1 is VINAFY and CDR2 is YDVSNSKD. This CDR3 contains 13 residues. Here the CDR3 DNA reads TGTGCCACCTGGGACAACGAATTTTATAAGAAACTCTTT. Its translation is CATWDNEFYKKLF.

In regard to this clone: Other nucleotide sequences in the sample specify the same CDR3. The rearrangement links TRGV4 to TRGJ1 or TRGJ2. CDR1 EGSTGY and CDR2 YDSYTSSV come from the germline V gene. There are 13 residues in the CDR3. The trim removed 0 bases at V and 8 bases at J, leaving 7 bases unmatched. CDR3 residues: CATWDGPKDKKLF. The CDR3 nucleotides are TGTGCCACCTGGGATGGGCCCAAGGATAAGAAACTCTTT.

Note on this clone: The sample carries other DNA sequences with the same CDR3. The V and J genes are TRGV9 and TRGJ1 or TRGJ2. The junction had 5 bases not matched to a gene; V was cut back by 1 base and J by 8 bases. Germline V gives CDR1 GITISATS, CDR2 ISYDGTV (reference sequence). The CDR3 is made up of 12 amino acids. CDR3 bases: TGTGCCTTGTGGGAGGTTCCCAATAAGAAACTCTTT. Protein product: CALWEVPNKKLF.

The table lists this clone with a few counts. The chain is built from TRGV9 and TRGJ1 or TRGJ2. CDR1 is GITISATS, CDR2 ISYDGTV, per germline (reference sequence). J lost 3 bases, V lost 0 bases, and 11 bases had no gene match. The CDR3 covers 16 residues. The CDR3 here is CALWEVLPDFYYKKLF. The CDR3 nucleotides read TGTGCCTTGTGGGAGGTGCTCCCCGACTTTTATTATAAGAAACTCTTT.

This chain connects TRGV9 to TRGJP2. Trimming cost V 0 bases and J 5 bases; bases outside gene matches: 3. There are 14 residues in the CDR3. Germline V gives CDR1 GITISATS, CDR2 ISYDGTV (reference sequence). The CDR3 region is CALWEVPSDWIKTF. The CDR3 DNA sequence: TGTGCCTTGTGGGAGGTGCCGAGTGATTGGATCAAGACGTTT.

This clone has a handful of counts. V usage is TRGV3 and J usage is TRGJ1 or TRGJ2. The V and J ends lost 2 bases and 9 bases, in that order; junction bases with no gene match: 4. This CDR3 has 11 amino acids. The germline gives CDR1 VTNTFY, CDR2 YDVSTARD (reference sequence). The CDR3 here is CATWDTLKKLF. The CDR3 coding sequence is TGTGCCACCTGGGACACGCTTAAGAAACTCTTT.

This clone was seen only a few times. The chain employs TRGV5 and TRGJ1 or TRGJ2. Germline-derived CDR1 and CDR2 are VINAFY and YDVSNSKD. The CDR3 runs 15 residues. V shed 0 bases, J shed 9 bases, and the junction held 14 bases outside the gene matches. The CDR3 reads CATWDRPGGISKKLF. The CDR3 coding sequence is TGTGCCACCTGGGACAGGCCCGGGGGTATATCTAAGAAACTCTTT.

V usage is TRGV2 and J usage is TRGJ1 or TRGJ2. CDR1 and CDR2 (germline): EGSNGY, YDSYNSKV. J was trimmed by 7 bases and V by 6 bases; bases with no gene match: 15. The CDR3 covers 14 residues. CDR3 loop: CATWYLTGGYKKLF. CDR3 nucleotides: TGTGCCACCTGGTACCTCACGGGAGGATATAAGAAACTCTTT.

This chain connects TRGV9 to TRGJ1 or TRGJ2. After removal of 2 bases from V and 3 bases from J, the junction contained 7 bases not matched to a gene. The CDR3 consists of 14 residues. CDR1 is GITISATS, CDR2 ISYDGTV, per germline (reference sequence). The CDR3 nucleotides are TGTGCCTTGTGGGAGGCCCCTCGTTATTATAAGAAACTCTTT. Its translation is CALWEAPRYYKKLF.

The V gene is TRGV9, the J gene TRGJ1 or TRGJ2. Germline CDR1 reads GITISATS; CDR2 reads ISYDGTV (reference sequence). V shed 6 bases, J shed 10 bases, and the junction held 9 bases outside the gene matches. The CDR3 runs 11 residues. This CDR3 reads CALWTNRKKLF. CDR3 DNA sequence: TGTGCCTTGTGGACGAACAGGAAGAAACTCTTT.

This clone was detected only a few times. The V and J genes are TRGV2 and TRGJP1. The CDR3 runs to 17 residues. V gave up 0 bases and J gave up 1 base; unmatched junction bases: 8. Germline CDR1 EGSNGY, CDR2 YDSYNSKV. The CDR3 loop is CATWDGPEVTTGWFKIF. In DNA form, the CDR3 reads TGTGCCACCTGGGACGGGCCCGAGGTTACCACTGGTTGGTTCAAGATATTT.

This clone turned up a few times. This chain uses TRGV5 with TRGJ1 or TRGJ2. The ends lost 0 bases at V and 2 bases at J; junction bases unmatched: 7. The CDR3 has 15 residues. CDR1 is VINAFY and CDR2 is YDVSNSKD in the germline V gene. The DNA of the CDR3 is TGTGCCACCTGGGACAGGCCTGGTTATTATTATAAGAAACTCTTT. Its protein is CATWDRPGYYYKKLF.

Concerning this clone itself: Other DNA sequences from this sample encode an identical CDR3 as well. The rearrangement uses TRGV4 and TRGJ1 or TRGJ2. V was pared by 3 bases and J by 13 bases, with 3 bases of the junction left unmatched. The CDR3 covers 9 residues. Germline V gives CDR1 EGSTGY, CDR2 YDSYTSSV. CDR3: CATWDFKLF. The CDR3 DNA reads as TGTGCCACCTGGGATTTTAAACTCTTT.

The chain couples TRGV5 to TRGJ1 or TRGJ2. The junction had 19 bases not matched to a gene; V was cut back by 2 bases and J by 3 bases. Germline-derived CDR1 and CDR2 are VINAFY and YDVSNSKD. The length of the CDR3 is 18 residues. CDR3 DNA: TGTGCCACCTGGGACAAGGCTGAGGAGGAAAGATCTTATTATAAGAAACTCTTT. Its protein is CATWDKAEEERSYYKKLF.

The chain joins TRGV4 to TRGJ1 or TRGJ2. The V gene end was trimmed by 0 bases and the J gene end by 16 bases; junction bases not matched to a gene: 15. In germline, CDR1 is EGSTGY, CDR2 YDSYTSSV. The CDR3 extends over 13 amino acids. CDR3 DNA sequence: TGTGCCACCTGGGATGGGCATAGATATAAGATTCTCTTT. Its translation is CATWDGHRYKILF.

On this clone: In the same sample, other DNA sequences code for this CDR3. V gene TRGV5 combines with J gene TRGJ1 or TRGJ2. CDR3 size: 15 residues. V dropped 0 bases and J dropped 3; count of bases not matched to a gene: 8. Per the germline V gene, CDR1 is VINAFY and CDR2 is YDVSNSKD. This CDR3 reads CATWDRRPPYYKKLF. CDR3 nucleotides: TGTGCCACCTGGGACAGGCGTCCTCCTTATTATAAGAAACTCTTT.

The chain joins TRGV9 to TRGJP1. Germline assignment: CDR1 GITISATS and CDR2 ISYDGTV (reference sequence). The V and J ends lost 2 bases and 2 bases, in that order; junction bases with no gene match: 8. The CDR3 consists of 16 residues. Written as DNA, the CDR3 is TGTGCCTTGTGGGAGGATCATACCACCACTGGTTGGTTCAAGATATTT. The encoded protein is CALWEDHTTTGWFKIF.

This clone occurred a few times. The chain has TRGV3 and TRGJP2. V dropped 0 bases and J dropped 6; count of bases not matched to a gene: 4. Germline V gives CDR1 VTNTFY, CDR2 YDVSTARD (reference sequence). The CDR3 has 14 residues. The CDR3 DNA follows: TGTGCCACCTGGGACAGGCACGGTGATTGGATCAAGACGTTT. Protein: CATWDRHGDWIKTF.

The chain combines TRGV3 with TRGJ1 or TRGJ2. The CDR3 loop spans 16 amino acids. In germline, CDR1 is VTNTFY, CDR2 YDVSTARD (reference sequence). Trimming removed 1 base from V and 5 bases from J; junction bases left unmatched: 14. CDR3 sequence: CATWDSYPQPHYKKLF. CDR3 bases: TGTGCCACCTGGGACAGCTACCCTCAGCCGCATTATAAGAAACTCTTT.

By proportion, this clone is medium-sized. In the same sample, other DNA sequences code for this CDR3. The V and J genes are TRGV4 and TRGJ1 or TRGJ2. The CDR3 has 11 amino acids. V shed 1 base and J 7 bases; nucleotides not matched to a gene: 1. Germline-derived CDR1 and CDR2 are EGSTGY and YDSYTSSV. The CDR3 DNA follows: TGTGCCACCTGGGATGGATATAAGAAACTCTTT. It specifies CATWDGYKKLF.

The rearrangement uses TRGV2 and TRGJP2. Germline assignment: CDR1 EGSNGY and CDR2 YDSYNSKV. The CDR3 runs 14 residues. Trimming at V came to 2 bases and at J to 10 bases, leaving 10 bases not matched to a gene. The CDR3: CATWDELEGWIKTF. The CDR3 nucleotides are TGTGCCACCTGGGACGAGCTGGAGGGTTGGATCAAGACGTTT.

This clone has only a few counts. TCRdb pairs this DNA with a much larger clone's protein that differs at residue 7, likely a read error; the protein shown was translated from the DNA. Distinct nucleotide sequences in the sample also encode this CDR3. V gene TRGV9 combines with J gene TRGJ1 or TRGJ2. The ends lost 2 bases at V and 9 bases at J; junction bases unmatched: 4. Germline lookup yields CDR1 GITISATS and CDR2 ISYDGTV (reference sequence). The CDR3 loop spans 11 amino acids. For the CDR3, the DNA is TGTGCCTTGTGGGAGGGCTTTAAGAAACTCTTT. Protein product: CALWEGFKKLF.